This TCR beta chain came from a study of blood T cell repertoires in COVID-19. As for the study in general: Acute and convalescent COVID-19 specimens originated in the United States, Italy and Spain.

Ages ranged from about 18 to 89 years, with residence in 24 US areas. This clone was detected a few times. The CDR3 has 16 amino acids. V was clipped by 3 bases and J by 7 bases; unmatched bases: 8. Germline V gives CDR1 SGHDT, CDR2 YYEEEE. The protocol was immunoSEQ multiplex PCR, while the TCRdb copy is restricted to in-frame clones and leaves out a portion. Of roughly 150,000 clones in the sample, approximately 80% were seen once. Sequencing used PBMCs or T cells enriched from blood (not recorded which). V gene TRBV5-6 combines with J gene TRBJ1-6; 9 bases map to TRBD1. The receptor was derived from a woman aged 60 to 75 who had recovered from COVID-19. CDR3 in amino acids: CASSSRTGALNSPLHF. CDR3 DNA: TGTGCCAGCAGCTCCCGGACAGGGGCCCTCAATTCACCCCTCCACTTT.